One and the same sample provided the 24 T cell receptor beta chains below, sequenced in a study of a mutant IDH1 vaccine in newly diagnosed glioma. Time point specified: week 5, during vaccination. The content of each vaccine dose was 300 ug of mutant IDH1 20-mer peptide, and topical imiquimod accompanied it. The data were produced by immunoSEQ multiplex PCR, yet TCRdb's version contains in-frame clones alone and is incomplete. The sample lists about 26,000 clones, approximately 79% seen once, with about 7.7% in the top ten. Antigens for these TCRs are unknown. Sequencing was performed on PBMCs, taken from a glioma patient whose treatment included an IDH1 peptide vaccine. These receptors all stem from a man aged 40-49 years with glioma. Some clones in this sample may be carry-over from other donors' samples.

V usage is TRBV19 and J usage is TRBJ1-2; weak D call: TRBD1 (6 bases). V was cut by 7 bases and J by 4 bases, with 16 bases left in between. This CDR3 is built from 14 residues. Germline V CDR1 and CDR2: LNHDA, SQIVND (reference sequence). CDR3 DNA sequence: TGTGCCAGTAAAATTGGAGAGGGGGGCTATGGCTACACCTTC. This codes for CASKIGEGGYGYTF.

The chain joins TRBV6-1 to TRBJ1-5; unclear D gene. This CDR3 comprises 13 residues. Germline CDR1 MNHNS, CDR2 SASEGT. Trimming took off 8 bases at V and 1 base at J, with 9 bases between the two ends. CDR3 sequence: CASSSDSNQPQHF. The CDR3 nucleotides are TGTGCCAGCTCTTCAGACAGCAATCAGCCCCAGCATTTT.

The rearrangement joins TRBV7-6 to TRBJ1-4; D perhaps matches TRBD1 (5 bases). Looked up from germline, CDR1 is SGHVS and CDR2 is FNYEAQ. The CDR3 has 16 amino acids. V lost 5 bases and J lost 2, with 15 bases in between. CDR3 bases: TGTGCCAGCAGCCTACTACAAGGGGCCACTAATGAAAAACTGTTTTTT. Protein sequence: CASSLLQGATNEKLFF.

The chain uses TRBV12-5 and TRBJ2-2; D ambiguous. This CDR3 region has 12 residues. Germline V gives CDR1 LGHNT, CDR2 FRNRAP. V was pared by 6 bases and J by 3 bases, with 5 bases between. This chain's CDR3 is CASGVDTGELFF. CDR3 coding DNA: TGTGCTAGTGGCGTGGACACCGGGGAGCTGTTTTTT.

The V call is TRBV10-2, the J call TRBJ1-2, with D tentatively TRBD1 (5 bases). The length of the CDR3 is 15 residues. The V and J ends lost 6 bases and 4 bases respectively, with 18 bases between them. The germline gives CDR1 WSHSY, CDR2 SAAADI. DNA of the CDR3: TGCGCCAGCAGCCAGACAGCCACGACCGGCTATGGCTACACCTTC. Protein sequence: CASSQTATTGYGYTF.

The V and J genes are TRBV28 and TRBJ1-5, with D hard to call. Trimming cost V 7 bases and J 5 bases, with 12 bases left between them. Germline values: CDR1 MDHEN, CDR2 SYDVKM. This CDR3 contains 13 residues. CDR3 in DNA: TGTGCCAGCACCATGGGTCAATATCAGCCCCAGCATTTT. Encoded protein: CASTMGQYQPQHF. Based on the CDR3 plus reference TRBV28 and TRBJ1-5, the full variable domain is DVKVTQSSRYLVKRTGEKVFLECVQDMDHENMFWYRQDPGLGLRLIYFSYDVKMKEKGDIPEGYSVSREKKERFSLILESASTNQTSMYLCASTMGQYQPQHFGDGTRLSIL.

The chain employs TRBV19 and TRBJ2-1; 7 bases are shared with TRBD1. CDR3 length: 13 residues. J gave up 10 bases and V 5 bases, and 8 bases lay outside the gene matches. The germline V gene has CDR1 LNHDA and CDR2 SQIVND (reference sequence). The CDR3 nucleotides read TGTGCCAGTAGTCCTGACCGGGACAGAGAGCAGTTCTTC. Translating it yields CASSPDRDREQFF.

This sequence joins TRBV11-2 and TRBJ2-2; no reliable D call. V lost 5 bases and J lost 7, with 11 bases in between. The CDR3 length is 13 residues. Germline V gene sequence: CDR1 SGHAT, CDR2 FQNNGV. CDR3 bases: TGTGCCAGCAGCGCGAAGGACGGCGGGGAGCTGTTTTTT. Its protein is CASSAKDGGELFF.

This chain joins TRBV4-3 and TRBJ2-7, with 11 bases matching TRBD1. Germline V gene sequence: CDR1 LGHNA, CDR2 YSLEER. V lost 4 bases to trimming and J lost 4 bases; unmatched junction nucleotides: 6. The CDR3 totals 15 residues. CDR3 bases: TGCGCCAGCAGCCTCACGAGGGACAGGGGGTACGAGCAGTACTTC. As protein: CASSLTRDRGYEQYF.

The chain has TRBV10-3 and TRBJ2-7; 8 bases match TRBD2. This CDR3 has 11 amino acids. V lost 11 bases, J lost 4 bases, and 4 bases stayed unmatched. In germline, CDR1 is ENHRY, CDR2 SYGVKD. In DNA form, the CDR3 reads TGTGCCTCGGGGACTAGATACGAGCAGTACTTC. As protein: CASGTRYEQYF.

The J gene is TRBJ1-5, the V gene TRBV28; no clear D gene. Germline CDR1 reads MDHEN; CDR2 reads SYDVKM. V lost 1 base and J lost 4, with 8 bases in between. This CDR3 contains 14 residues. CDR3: CASSLYRTNQPQHF. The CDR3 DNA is TGTGCCAGCAGTTTATATCGGACTAATCAGCCCCAGCATTTT.

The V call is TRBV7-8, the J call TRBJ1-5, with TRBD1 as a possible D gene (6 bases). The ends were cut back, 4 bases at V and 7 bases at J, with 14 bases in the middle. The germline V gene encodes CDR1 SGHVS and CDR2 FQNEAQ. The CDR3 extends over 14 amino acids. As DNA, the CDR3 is TGTGCCAGCAGCTACAGGGAGTTAAGACAGCCCCAGCATTTT. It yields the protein CASSYRELRQPQHF.

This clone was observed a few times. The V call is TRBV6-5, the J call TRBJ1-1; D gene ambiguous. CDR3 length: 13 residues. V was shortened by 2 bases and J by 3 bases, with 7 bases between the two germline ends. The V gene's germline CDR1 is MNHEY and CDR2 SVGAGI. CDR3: CASSYRVDTEAFF. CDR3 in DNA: TGTGCCAGCAGTTACCGGGTGGACACTGAAGCTTTCTTT.

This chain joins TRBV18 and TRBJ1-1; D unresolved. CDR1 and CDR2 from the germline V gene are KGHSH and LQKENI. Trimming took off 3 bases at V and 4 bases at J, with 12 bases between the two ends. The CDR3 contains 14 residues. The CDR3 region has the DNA TGTGCCAGCTCACCGTCGAAGGAGGGCACTGAAGCTTTCTTT. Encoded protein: CASSPSKEGTEAFF.

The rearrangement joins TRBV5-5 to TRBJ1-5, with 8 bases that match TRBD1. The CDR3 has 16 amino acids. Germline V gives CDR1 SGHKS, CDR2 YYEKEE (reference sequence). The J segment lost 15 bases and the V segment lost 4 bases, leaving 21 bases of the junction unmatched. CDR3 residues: CASSRGQAGSEFRRHF. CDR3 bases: TGTGCCAGCAGCAGGGGACAGGCGGGTTCCGAATTCCGTAGGCATTTT.

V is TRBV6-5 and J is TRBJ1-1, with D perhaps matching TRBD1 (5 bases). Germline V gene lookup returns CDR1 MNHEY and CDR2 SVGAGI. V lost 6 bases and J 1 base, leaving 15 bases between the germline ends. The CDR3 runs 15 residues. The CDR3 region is CASRDDRPENTEAFF. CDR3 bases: TGTGCCAGCAGGGACGACAGACCCGAGAACACTGAAGCTTTCTTT.

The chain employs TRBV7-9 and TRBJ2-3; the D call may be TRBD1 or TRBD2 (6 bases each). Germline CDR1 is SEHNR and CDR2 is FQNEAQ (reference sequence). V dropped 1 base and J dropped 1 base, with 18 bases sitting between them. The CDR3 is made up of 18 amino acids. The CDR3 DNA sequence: TGTGCCAGCAGCTTAGGGGGAAATTTCCGGGGGCGCACAGATACGCAGTATTTT. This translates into CASSLGGNFRGRTDTQYF.

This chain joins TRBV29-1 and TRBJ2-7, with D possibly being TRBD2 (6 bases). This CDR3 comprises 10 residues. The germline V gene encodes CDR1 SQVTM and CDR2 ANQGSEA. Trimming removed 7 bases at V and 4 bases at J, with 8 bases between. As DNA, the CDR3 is TGCAGCGGGGGGGATTACGAGCAGTACTTC. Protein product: CSGGDYEQYF.

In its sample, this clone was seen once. CDR3 protein: CASSREGAGANVLTF. The CDR3 coding sequence is TGCGCCAGCAGCCGCGAGGGGGCTGGGGCCAACGTCCTGACTTTC. The rearrangement links TRBV5-1 to TRBJ2-6; perhaps TRBD1 as D (6 bases). Germline CDR1 is SGHRS and CDR2 is YFSETQ. Trimming shortened V by 4 bases and J by 2 bases, and 10 bases separated the two germline ends. This CDR3 has 15 residues.

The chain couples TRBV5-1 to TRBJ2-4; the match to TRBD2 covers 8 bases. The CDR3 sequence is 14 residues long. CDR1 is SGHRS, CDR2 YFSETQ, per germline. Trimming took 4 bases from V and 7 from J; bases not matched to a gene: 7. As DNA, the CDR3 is TGCGCCAGCAGCCTCGGGGGGGGCGGGAACATTCAGTACTTC. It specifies CASSLGGGGNIQYF.

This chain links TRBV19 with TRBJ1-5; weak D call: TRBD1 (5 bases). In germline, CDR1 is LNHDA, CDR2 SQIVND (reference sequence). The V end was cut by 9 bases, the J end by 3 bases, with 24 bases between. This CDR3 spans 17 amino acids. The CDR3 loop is CASRNVGLGGSNQPQHF. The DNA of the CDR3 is TGTGCCAGCAGGAATGTTGGGCTTGGGGGGTCCAATCAGCCCCAGCATTTT.

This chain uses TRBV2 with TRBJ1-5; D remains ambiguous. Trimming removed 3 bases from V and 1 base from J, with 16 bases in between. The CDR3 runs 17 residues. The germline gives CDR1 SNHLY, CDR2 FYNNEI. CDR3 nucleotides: TGTGCCAGCAGTGACGAAAAGGGTGTTGGGAGCAATCAGCCCCAGCATTTT. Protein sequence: CASSDEKGVGSNQPQHF.

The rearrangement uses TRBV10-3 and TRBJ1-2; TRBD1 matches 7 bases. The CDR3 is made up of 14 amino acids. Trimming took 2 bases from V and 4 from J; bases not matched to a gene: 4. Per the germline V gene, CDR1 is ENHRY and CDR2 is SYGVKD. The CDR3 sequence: CAISESGQAYGYTF. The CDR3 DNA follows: TGTGCCATCAGTGAGAGTGGACAGGCCTATGGCTACACCTTC.

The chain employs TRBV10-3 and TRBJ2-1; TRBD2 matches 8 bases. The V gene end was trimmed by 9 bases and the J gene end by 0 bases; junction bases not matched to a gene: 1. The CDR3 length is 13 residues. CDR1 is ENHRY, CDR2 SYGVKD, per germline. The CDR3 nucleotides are TGTGCCATTAGCGGGGTCTCCTACAATGAGCAGTTCTTC. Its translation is CAISGVSYNEQFF.